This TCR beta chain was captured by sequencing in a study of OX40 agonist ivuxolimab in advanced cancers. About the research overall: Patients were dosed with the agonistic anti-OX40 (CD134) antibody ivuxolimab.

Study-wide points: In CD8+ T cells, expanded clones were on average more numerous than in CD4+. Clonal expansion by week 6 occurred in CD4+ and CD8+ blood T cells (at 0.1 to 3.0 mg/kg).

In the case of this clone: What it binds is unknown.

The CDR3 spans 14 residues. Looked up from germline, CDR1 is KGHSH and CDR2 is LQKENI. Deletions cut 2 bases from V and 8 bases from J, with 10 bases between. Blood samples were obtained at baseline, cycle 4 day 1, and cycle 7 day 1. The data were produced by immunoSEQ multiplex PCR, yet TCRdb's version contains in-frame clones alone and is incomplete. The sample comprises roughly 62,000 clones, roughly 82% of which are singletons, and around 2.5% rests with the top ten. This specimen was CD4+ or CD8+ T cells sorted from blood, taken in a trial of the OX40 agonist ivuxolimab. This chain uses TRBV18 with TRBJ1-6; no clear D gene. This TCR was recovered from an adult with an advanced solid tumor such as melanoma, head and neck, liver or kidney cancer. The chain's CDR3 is CASSPESRDSPLHF. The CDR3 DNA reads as TGTGCCAGCTCACCAGAGAGTAGAGATTCACCCCTCCACTTT.